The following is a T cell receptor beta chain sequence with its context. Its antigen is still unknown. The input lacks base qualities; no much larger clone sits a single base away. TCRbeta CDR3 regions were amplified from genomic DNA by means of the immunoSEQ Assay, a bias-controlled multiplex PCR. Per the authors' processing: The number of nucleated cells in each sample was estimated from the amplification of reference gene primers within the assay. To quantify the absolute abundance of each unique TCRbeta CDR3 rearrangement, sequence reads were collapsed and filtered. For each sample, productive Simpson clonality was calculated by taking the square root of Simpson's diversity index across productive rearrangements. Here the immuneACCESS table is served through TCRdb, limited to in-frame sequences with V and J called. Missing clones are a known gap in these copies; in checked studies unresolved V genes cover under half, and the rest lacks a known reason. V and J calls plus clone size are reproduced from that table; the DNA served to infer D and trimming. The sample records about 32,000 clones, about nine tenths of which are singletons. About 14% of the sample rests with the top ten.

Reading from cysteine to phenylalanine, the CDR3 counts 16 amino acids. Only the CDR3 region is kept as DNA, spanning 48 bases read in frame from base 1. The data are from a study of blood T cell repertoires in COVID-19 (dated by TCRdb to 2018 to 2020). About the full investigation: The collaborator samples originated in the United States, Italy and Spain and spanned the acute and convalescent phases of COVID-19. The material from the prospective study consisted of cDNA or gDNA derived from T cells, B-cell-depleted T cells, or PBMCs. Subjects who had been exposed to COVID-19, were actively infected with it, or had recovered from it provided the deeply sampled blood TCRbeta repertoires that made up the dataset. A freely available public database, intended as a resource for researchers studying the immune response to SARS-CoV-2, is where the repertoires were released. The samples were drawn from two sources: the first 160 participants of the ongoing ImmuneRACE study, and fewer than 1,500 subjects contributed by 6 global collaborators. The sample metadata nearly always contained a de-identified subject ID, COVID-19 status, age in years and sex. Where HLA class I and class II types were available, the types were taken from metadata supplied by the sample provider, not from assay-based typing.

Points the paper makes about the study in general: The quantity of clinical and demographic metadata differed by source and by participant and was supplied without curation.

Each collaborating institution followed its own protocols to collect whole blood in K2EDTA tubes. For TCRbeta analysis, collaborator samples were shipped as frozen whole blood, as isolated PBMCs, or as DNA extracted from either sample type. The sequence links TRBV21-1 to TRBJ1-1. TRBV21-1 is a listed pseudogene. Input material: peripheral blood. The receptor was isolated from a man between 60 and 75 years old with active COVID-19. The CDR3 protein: CASSKGRRGSNTEAFF. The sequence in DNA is TGTGCCAGCAGCAAAGGAAGACGGGGTTCGAACACTGAAGCTTTCTTT.